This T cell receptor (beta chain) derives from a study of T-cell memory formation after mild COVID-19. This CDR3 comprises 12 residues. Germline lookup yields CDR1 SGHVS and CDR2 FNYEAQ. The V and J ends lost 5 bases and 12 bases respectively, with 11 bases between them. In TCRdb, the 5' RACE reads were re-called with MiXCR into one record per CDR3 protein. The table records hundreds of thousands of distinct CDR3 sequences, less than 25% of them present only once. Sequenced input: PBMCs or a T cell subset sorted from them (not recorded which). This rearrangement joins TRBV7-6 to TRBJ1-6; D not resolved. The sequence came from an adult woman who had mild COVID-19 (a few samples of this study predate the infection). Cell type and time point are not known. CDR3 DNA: TGTGCCAGCAGCAGTGAGTCAGGACCCCTCCACTTT. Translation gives CASSSESGPLHF.